This TCR beta chain was captured in a study of blood T cell repertoires in COVID-19. Study details: Samples came from the United States, Italy and Spain, spanning acute and convalescent COVID-19.

Source study methods: The authors estimated nucleated cell counts from reference gene primer amplification. TCRdb's table, derived via immunoSEQ multiplex PCR, lists solely in-frame clones and lacks some. From that table come the V and J calls and clone size; the DNA was used to work out D and trimming. The table records about 250,000 clones, 80% to 90% of them present only once. The sample consisted of peripheral blood. This receptor was taken from a man in his forties with active or convalescent COVID-19.

CDR3 coding DNA: TGTGCCAGCAGCCAAGGGACAGGTATCTATGGCTACACCTTC. Protein product: CASSQGTGIYGYTF. J is TRBJ1-2 and V is TRBV3-1 (or the pseudogene TRBV3-2); 7 bases map to TRBD1. The CDR3 is 14 amino acids. V trimming: 1 base; J trimming: 4 bases; junction bases outside the gene matches: 3. Germline assignment: CDR1 LGHDT and CDR2 YNNKEL (reference sequence).